This T cell receptor beta chain was profiled in a study of PD-L1 blockade in urothelial cancer. Overall study: Between 0 and 3 prior chemotherapy regimens had been given to patients.

TCRdb keeps only in-frame clones here, not all; method: immunoSEQ multiplex PCR. Of about 93,000 clones listed, 90% are singletons. Time point specified: pretreatment peripheral blood. This CDR3 spans 15 amino acids. Per the germline V gene, CDR1 is SGHDN and CDR2 is FVKESK. After removal of 4 bases from V and 9 bases from J, the junction contained 6 bases not matched to a gene. This receptor was obtained from a man between 60 and 75 years old with urothelial cancer. Sequenced material: PBMCs, taken around atezolizumab (anti-PD-L1) treatment. This chain connects TRBV14 to TRBJ2-1, with TRBD2 matching 13 bases. In DNA, the CDR3 is TGTGCCAGCAGCCCGACTAGCGGGAGGATAGGTGAGCAGTTCTTC. Translated, it gives CASSPTSGRIGEQFF. Full variable domain (outside the CDR3, taken from reference TRBV14 and TRBJ2-1): EAGVTQFPSHSVIEKGQTVTLRCDPISGHDNLYWYRRVMGKEIKFLLHFVKESKQDESGMPNNRFLAERTGGTYSTLKVQPAELEDSGVYFCASSPTSGRIGEQFFGPGTRLTVL.